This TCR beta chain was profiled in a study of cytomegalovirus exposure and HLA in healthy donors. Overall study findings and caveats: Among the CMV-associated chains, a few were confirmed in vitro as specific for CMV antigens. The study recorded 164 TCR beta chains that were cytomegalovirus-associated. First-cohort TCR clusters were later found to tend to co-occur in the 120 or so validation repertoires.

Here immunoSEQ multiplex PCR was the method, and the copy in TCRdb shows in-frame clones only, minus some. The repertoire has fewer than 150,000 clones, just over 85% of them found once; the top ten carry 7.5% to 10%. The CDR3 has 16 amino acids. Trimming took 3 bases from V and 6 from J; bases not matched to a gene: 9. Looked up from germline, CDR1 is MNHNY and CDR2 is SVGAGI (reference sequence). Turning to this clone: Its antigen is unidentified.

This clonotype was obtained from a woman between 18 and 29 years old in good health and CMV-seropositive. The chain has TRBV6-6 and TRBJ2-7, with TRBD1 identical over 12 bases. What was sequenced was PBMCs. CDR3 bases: TGTGCCAGCAGTTATCCTCCGGGACAGGGGGCCCGCGAGCAGTACTTC. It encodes CASSYPPGQGAREQYF.